These 31 T cell receptor beta chains came from one sample sequenced in a study of blood T cell repertoires in COVID-19. Generated by immunoSEQ multiplex PCR, the TCRdb table keeps only in-frame clones and is missing some. The sample contains about 220,000 clones, roughly nine tenths of which appear only once. Sequencing was performed on peripheral blood. All receptors come from a woman in her forties or fifties with COVID-19, enrolled during active disease.

The genes are TRBV7-2 and TRBJ2-3; D gene uncertain. V lost 2 bases and J lost 2, with 17 bases in between. The CDR3 has 17 residues. CDR1 is SGHTA, CDR2 FQGNSA, per germline. The DNA for the CDR3 is TGTGCCAGCAGCTTACGAGGCGGCACCCACTACACAGATACGCAGTATTTT. Encoded protein: CASSLRGGTHYTDTQYF.

The chain links TRBV19 to TRBJ1-5; tentative D call: TRBD1 (5 bases). The CDR3 sequence is 16 residues long. V lost 3 bases to trimming and J lost 0 bases, with 12 bases between them. Germline-derived CDR1 and CDR2 are LNHDA and SQIVND (reference sequence). The CDR3 bases are TGTGCCAGTAGTATTCTCACAGGTTTTAGCAATCAGCCCCAGCATTTT. Protein product: CASSILTGFSNQPQHF. Together with reference TRBV19 and TRBJ1-5, the CDR3 gives the full variable domain: DGGITQSPKYLFRKEGQNVTLSCEQNLNHDAMYWYRQDPGQGLRLIYYSQIVNDFQKGDIAEGYSVSREKKESFPLTVTSAQKNPTAFYLCASSILTGFSNQPQHFGDGTRLSIL.

The V call is TRBV5-1, the J call TRBJ2-2, with 11 bases that match TRBD2. Trimming cost V 4 bases and J 4 bases; bases outside gene matches: 6. Germline V gene lookup returns CDR1 SGHRS and CDR2 YFSETQ. The CDR3 is 16 amino acids. The CDR3 sequence is CASSHTSGGATGELFF. The DNA for the CDR3 is TGCGCCAGCAGCCATACTAGCGGGGGAGCCACCGGGGAGCTGTTTTTT.

This chain joins TRBV14 and TRBJ1-4; a weak D match, TRBD1 (5 bases). CDR1 SGHDN and CDR2 FVKESK come from the germline V gene. Between the trimmed V and J ends, which lost 0 bases and 7 bases, there was a span of 12 bases. CDR3 length: 15 amino acids. As DNA, the CDR3 is TGTGCCAGCAGCCAAGATGGCCAGGGTAGTGAAAAACTGTTTTTT. Translating it yields CASSQDGQGSEKLFF.

To note about this clone: Other nucleotide sequences from this sample produce the same CDR3. The V and J genes are TRBV4-1 and TRBJ2-7; no clear D. CDR1 and CDR2 from the germline V gene are MGHRA and YSYEKL. V gave up 2 bases and J gave up 4 bases, with 6 bases separating them. This CDR3 has 12 amino acids. The CDR3 coding sequence is TGCGCCAGCAGCCAACCAGGATACGAGCAGTACTTC. This codes for CASSQPGYEQYF.

V usage is TRBV6-2 or TRBV6-3 and J usage is TRBJ1-1; maybe TRBD1 (5 bases). The CDR3 contains 14 residues. CDR1 and CDR2 (germline): MNHEY, SVGEGT. Between the trimmed V and J ends, which lost 3 bases and 1 base, there was a span of 9 bases. Here the CDR3 reads CASSYGRENTEAFF. The CDR3 DNA follows: TGTGCCAGCAGTTATGGCAGGGAGAACACTGAAGCTTTCTTT.

The V call is TRBV27, the J call TRBJ2-7; the D is unclear. Germline V lookup: CDR1 MNHEY, CDR2 SMNVEV (reference sequence). Between the trimmed V and J ends, which lost 8 bases and 0 bases, there was a span of 14 bases. This CDR3 is 14 amino acids long. The CDR3 DNA is TGTGCCAGCGCCATTCGGGTTTCCTCCTACGAGCAGTACTTC. Protein sequence: CASAIRVSSYEQYF.

V is TRBV11-2 and J is TRBJ2-1, with a weak D call TRBD1 (6 bases). CDR3 size: 13 residues. Germline lookup yields CDR1 SGHAT and CDR2 FQNNGV. V was cut by 5 bases and J by 7 bases, with 12 bases left in between. Here the CDR3 reads CASSGRDINEQFF. The CDR3 DNA reads TGTGCCAGCAGCGGCCGGGACATTAATGAGCAGTTCTTC.

The chain is built from TRBV29-1 and TRBJ1-1, with D tentatively TRBD1 (6 bases). CDR3 length: 12 amino acids. V was cut by 5 bases and J by 5 bases, with 12 bases left in between. The V gene's germline CDR1 is SQVTM and CDR2 ANQGSEA. CDR3 in DNA: TGCAGCGTTACAGGGTGGGGGACTGAAGCTTTCTTT. Translation: CSVTGWGTEAFF.

The CDR3 sequence: CASSPLYSGELFF. The CDR3 DNA is TGTGCCAGCAGTCCTTTATACAGCGGGGAGCTGTTTTTT. This chain joins TRBV27 and TRBJ2-2, with unresolved D. Trimming pared 5 bases from V and 7 bases from J, leaving 11 bases between. Germline V CDR1 and CDR2: MNHEY, SMNVEV (reference sequence). The CDR3 is made up of 13 amino acids.

The V gene is TRBV27, the J gene TRBJ1-2; D remains ambiguous. Germline V CDR1 and CDR2: MNHEY, SMNVEV (reference sequence). The length of the CDR3 is 13 residues. V lost 6 bases and J 2 bases, leaving 10 bases between the germline ends. In DNA form, the CDR3 reads TGTGCCAGCAGCTTCCCGGGAAACTATGGCTACACCTTC. Translation gives CASSFPGNYGYTF.

The V and J genes are TRBV10-3 and TRBJ2-7; TRBD1 matches 11 bases. Germline CDR1 is ENHRY and CDR2 is SYGVKD. This CDR3 has 15 residues. Trimming cost V 6 bases and J 2 bases; bases outside gene matches: 6. This CDR3 reads CAIRDGTGGAYEQYF. The CDR3 coding sequence is TGTGCCATCAGAGACGGGACAGGGGGTGCCTACGAGCAGTACTTC.

This chain uses TRBV5-6 with TRBJ1-5, with D hard to call. Germline V gene data show CDR1 as SGHDT and CDR2 as YYEEEE. This CDR3 comprises 15 residues. Trimming left V 2 bases short and J 6 bases short, with 15 bases between. The DNA for the CDR3 is TGTGCCAGCAGCTTAGCCTCGGGGAGGCTTCAGCCCCAGCATTTT. Its protein is CASSLASGRLQPQHF.

The chain uses TRBV19 and TRBJ1-5; 7 bases match TRBD1. Trimming removed 6 bases from V and 0 bases from J; junction bases left unmatched: 8. CDR3 length: 16 residues. Germline loops: CDR1 LNHDA, CDR2 SQIVND (reference sequence). The CDR3 here is CASSPGTAYSNQPQHF. Here the CDR3 DNA reads TGTGCCAGTAGCCCCGGGACAGCGTATAGCAATCAGCCCCAGCATTTT.

This chain links TRBV6-2 or TRBV6-3 with TRBJ2-4, with TRBD1 as a possible D gene (6 bases). Trimming took 4 bases from V and 4 from J, leaving 8 bases between them. Germline values: CDR1 MNHEY, CDR2 SVGEGT. CDR3 length: 13 residues. DNA for the CDR3: TGTGCCAGCAGTTCAACAGGGAAAAACATTCAGTACTTC. It encodes CASSSTGKNIQYF.

J is TRBJ2-3 and V is TRBV4-1; weak D call: TRBD2 (5 bases). The CDR3 extends over 15 amino acids. The germline V gene has CDR1 MGHRA and CDR2 YSYEKL. Trimming stripped 1 base from V and 0 bases from J, with 8 bases between. Here the CDR3 reads CASSQGTGSTDTQYF. CDR3 DNA sequence: TGCGCCAGCAGCCAAGGGACGGGGAGCACAGATACGCAGTATTTT.

This chain uses TRBV13 with TRBJ2-7, with 7 bases that match TRBD1. Germline trimming cut 5 bases from V and 2 bases from J; bases unmatched to any gene: 6. The CDR3 consists of 14 residues. The germline V gene has CDR1 PRHDT and CDR2 FYEKMQ (reference sequence). CDR3 loop: CASSGRDSTYEQYF. CDR3 in DNA: TGTGCCAGCAGCGGCAGGGACAGTACCTACGAGCAGTACTTC.

CDR3 DNA: TGTGCCAGCAGCTTGGATGGGGGCCGTCAGCCCCAGCATTTT. It yields the protein CASSLDGGRQPQHF. The gene calls are TRBV11-2 and TRBJ1-5; D perhaps matches TRBD1 (6 bases). Germline CDR1 and CDR2: SGHAT and FQNNGV. The V and J ends lost 3 bases and 6 bases respectively, with 12 bases between them. The CDR3 covers 14 residues.

This chain joins TRBV9 and TRBJ2-1; 7 bases line up with TRBD1. The CDR3 contains 14 residues. Germline trimming cut 3 bases from V and 5 bases from J; bases unmatched to any gene: 5. Looked up from germline, CDR1 is SGDLS and CDR2 is YYNGEE. In DNA form, the CDR3 reads TGTGCCAGCAGCGGACCACAGGGGAACAATGAGCAGTTCTTC. This translates into CASSGPQGNNEQFF.

The V call is TRBV11-2, the J call TRBJ1-5; D ambiguous. Germline V gene lookup returns CDR1 SGHAT and CDR2 FQNNGV. Trimming cost V 2 bases and J 3 bases, with 8 bases left between them. The CDR3 runs 14 residues. CDR3 residues: CASSLSAFNQPQHF. CDR3 sequence (DNA): TGTGCCAGCAGCTTAAGCGCATTCAATCAGCCCCAGCATTTT.

CDR3 coding DNA: TGTGCCAGCAGCCAGGAAGATAACTATGGCTACACCTTC. Amino acids: CASSQEDNYGYTF. The rearrangement uses TRBV11-3 and TRBJ1-2, with no clear D. Germline lookup yields CDR1 SGHNT and CDR2 YENEEA. The CDR3 is made up of 13 amino acids. Deletions cut 5 bases from V and 1 base from J, with 8 bases between.

J is TRBJ2-1 and V is TRBV3-1 (or the pseudogene TRBV3-2); D unclear. Germline lookup yields CDR1 LGHDT and CDR2 YNNKEL (reference sequence). CDR3 length: 15 residues. V shed 5 bases and J shed 0 bases, with 11 bases lying between them. The DNA for the CDR3 is TGTGCCAGCAGCACAAGTCCCAGCTCCTACAATGAGCAGTTCTTC. Amino acid sequence: CASSTSPSSYNEQFF.

V usage is TRBV21-1 and J usage is TRBJ1-4; TRBD1, the D gene given by the table, was not confirmed from the DNA. TRBV21-1 is designated a pseudogene. The CDR3 is made up of 14 amino acids. The chain's CDR3 is CASSTRGFDEKLFF. For the CDR3, the DNA is TGTGCCAGCAGCACCAGGGGATTTGATGAAAAACTGTTTTTT.

The chain carries TRBV12-5 and TRBJ2-7; D call uncertain. CDR1 and CDR2 from the germline V gene are LGHNT and FRNRAP. The length of the CDR3 is 11 residues. V was cut by 6 bases and J by 12 bases, with 15 bases left in between. In DNA form, the CDR3 reads TGTGCTAGTGGCCTCATGAGAAAGCCGTACTTC. This gives the protein CASGLMRKPYF.

The V call is TRBV20-1, the J call TRBJ1-2; tentative D call: TRBD1 (6 bases). Germline V CDR1 and CDR2: DFQATT, SNEGSKA (reference sequence). This CDR3 has 11 residues. V gave up 7 bases and J gave up 4 bases, with 10 bases separating them. The CDR3 DNA is TGCAGTGTCTCGGACAGCTATGGCTACACCTTC. This codes for CSVSDSYGYTF.

The V gene is TRBV30, the J gene TRBJ1-2; 10 bases match TRBD1. The CDR3 is 14 residues long. Germline CDR1 and CDR2: GTSNPN and SVGIG (reference sequence). J was trimmed by 6 bases and V by 2 bases; bases with no gene match: 6. In DNA, the CDR3 is TGTGCCTGGAGTATGACAGGGGGCGCAGATGGCTACACCTTC. This sequence encodes CAWSMTGGADGYTF.

The genes are TRBV18 and TRBJ2-2; D not certain. Trimming removed 1 base from V and 3 bases from J, with 9 bases in between. The CDR3 loop spans 15 amino acids. CDR1 and CDR2 (germline): KGHSH, LQKENI. The CDR3 nucleotides are TGTGCCAGCTCACCACAGCCTCAGGACACCGGGGAGCTGTTTTTT. Amino acid sequence: CASSPQPQDTGELFF.

This clone was counted once. The chain carries TRBV5-4 and TRBJ1-4; 8 bases agree with TRBD1. V was clipped by 4 bases and J by 4 bases; unmatched bases: 3. The CDR3 is made up of 14 amino acids. The germline gives CDR1 SGHNT, CDR2 YYREEE (reference sequence). The CDR3 region is CASSQGADNEKLFF. DNA of the CDR3: TGTGCCAGCAGCCAGGGGGCTGATAATGAAAAACTGTTTTTT.

The V call is TRBV29-1, the J call TRBJ2-1; 7 bases match TRBD2. Per the germline V gene, CDR1 is SQVTM and CDR2 is ANQGSEA. V was clipped by 3 bases and J by 3 bases; unmatched bases: 8. CDR3 length: 15 residues. The CDR3 nucleotides are TGCAGCGTTGATCTCGGGACTAAGTTCTACAATGAGCAGTTCTTC. It is translated as CSVDLGTKFYNEQFF.

The rearrangement joins TRBV7-3 to TRBJ2-1; TRBD2 agrees at 9 bases. V lost 1 base and J lost 8; bases outside the gene matches: 3. Germline V CDR1 and CDR2: SGHTA, FQGTGA. The CDR3 is made up of 14 amino acids. Here the CDR3 DNA reads TGTGCCAGCAGCTTAAGAGCGGGGGGATATGAGCAGTTCTTC. It encodes CASSLRAGGYEQFF.

The rearrangement joins TRBV6-4 to TRBJ2-1; D unclear. The CDR3 spans 15 residues. The germline CDR1 and CDR2 sequences are MRHNA and SNTAGT. Between the trimmed V and J ends, which lost 2 bases and 8 bases, there was a span of 16 bases. CDR3 sequence reads: CASSDGPKERDEQFF. The CDR3 bases are TGTGCCAGCAGTGACGGCCCCAAAGAACGGGATGAGCAGTTCTTC.